The 6 T cell receptor beta chains below come from one sample, sequenced in a study of response to subunit inactivated influenza vaccine. TCRdb used MiXCR to reprocess the RT-PCR reads, holding one entry per CDR3 protein. The sample has about 580,000 distinct CDR3 sequences, approximately 14% seen once; the top ten hold around 10%. Source: PBMCs from blood, taken approximately 12 days after vaccination. The origin of the receptors is a man between 50 and 59 years old who received an inactivated influenza vaccine.

This clonotype was recorded at least ten times. The rearrangement uses TRBV7-3 and TRBJ1-1; perhaps TRBD1 as D (6 bases). The CDR3 loop spans 13 amino acids. The V gene's germline CDR1 is SGHTA and CDR2 FQGTGA. Deletions cut 2 bases from V and 8 bases from J, with 12 bases between. The CDR3: CASSLGQPSEAFF. Here the CDR3 DNA reads TGTGCCAGCAGCTTAGGACAGCCCTCGGAAGCTTTCTTT.

This clonotype was recorded many times. V gene TRBV4-3 combines with J gene TRBJ2-7, with D perhaps TRBD1 or TRBD2 (5 bases each). The CDR3 loop spans 15 amino acids. With 0 bases removed from V and 3 bases from J, the gap between germline ends came to 12 bases. Germline V gene data show CDR1 as LGHNA and CDR2 as YSLEER. CDR3 DNA: TGCGCCAGCAGCCAAGAAGGGACGATAAGCTACGAGCAGTACTTC. Translating it yields CASSQEGTISYEQYF.

V usage is TRBV5-5 and J usage is TRBJ2-1; D is uncertain. V lost 4 bases to trimming and J lost 3 bases, with 11 bases between them. Germline-derived CDR1 and CDR2 are SGHKS and YYEKEE (reference sequence). The CDR3 runs 14 residues. CDR3: CASSQTFNYNEQFF. The CDR3 nucleotides read TGTGCCAGCAGCCAGACTTTTAACTACAATGAGCAGTTCTTC. The full variable domain, with the rest looked up from reference TRBV5-5 and TRBJ2-1, is DAGVTQSPTHLIKTRGQQVTLRCSPISGHKSVSWYQQVLGQGPQFIFQYYEKEERGRGNFPDRFSARQFPNYSSELNVNALLLGDSALYLCASSQTFNYNEQFFGPGTRLTVL.

This clonotype was counted only a few times. This chain links TRBV6-2 or TRBV6-3 with TRBJ1-2; TRBD1 aligns across 7 bases. CDR1 and CDR2 (germline): MNHEY, SVGEGT. The V segment lost 8 bases and the J segment 4 bases; nucleotides outside the gene matches: 10. CDR3 size: 14 residues. CDR3 amino acids: CASSQGQWSYGYTF. The CDR3 nucleotides read TGTGCCAGCTCGCAGGGACAGTGGTCCTATGGCTACACCTTC.

This clonotype was recorded a few times. This chain connects TRBV2 to TRBJ2-1; no definite D call. CDR3 length equals 15 residues. The V gene lost 1 base and the J gene lost 4 bases, with 11 bases spanning the gap. Per germline, CDR1 SNHLY and CDR2 FYNNEI. CDR3 region: CASSEGLVQYNEQFF. CDR3 nucleotides: TGTGCCAGCAGTGAAGGTCTAGTCCAATACAATGAGCAGTTCTTC.

The gene calls are TRBV10-3 and TRBJ2-7; TRBD2 matches at 10 bases. V dropped 2 bases and J dropped 5; count of bases not matched to a gene: 6. Germline values: CDR1 ENHRY, CDR2 SYGVKD. This CDR3 is built from 15 residues. The CDR3 here is CAISEAGTSVHEQYF. CDR3 DNA: TGTGCCATCAGTGAGGCCGGGACTAGCGTCCACGAGCAGTACTTC.